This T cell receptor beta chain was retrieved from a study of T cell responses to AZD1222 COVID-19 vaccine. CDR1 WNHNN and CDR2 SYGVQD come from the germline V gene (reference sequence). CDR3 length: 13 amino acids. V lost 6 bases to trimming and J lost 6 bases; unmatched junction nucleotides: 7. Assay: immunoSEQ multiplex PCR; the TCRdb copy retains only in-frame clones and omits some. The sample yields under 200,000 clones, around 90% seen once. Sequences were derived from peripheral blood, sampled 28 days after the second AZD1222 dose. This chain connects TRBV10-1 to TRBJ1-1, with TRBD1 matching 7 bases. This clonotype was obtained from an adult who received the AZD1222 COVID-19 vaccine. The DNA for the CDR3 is TGCGCCAGCAGAGTTGACAGGGCAGCTGAAGCTTTCTTT. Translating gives CASRVDRAAEAFF.